Each of the 21 T cell receptor beta chains below was sequenced from the same sample in a study of blood T cell repertoires in COVID-19. The assay was immunoSEQ multiplex PCR, and TCRdb's table has in-frame clones only and misses some. The data hold a few hundred thousand clones, with 70% to 90% observed a single time. Material for sequencing was PBMCs or T cells enriched from blood (not recorded which). The receptors shown here come from a man aged 25 to 45 who had recovered from COVID-19.

The rearrangement links TRBV3-1 (or the pseudogene TRBV3-2) to TRBJ2-2; 10 bases fit TRBD1. Germline V gene lookup returns CDR1 LGHDT and CDR2 YNNKEL (reference sequence). V lost 8 bases, J lost 2 bases, and 5 bases stayed unmatched. This CDR3 contains 15 residues. The CDR3 bases are TGTGCCAGCCGTGGACAGGGGGAAAACACCGGGGAGCTGTTTTTT. It translates to CASRGQGENTGELFF.

The rearrangement links TRBV5-1 to TRBJ1-3; TRBD1 is a possible D gene (5 bases). The germline CDR1 and CDR2 sequences are SGHRS and YFSETQ. The CDR3 loop spans 14 amino acids. V lost 4 bases and J lost 4, with 12 bases in between. The CDR3 DNA follows: TGCGCCAGCAGCCGCAGGGAGGCCGGAAACACCATATATTTT. Translated, it gives CASSRREAGNTIYF.

V is TRBV5-1 and J is TRBJ2-5; a possible D gene is TRBD2 (5 bases). V lost 2 bases, J lost 5 bases, and 16 bases lay in between. The germline gives CDR1 SGHRS, CDR2 YFSETQ. This CDR3 is built from 15 residues. As DNA, the CDR3 is TGCGCCAGCAGCTTACTACTTTTCACGGGGGAGACCCAGTACTTC. The encoded protein is CASSLLLFTGETQYF.

This clone occurred a few times. The chain has TRBV5-1 and TRBJ1-2; TRBD1 is a possible D gene (5 bases). CDR1 SGHRS and CDR2 YFSETQ come from the germline V gene. The CDR3 is 14 amino acids. V lost 0 bases, J lost 4 bases, and 10 bases lay in between. CDR3 sequence: CASSLGQRAYGYTF. The CDR3 nucleotides read TGCGCCAGCAGCTTGGGACAGAGAGCCTATGGCTACACCTTC.

V is TRBV7-3 and J is TRBJ1-2; D may be TRBD1 (6 bases). The CDR3 runs to 13 residues. CDR1 and CDR2 from the germline V gene are SGHTA and FQGTGA. Between the trimmed V and J ends, which lost 5 bases and 4 bases, there was a span of 11 bases. The CDR3 is CASSRGQSYGYTF. CDR3 coding DNA: TGTGCCAGCAGCCGCGGACAGTCCTATGGCTACACCTTC.

This clone is a singleton in its sample. This chain uses TRBV27 with TRBJ1-1; TRBD1 aligns across 10 bases. The germline CDR1 and CDR2 sequences are MNHEY and SMNVEV (reference sequence). The CDR3 is 16 residues long. The J segment lost 1 base and the V segment lost 5 bases, leaving 7 bases of the junction unmatched. CDR3 residues: CASSPTTGGWNTEAFF. The CDR3 bases are TGTGCCAGCAGTCCGACGACAGGGGGCTGGAACACTGAAGCTTTCTTT.

This sequence joins TRBV4-2 and TRBJ2-1, with 8 bases identical to TRBD2. The V gene's germline CDR1 is LGHNA and CDR2 YNFKEQ. CDR3 length: 16 amino acids. The ends lost 0 bases at V and 8 bases at J; junction bases unmatched: 9. The CDR3 DNA follows: TGTGCCAGCAGCCAAGATCTAGCGGGCTATAGCCATGAGCAGTTCTTC. This gives the protein CASSQDLAGYSHEQFF.

The rearrangement joins TRBV30 to TRBJ1-2; D is ambiguous. The CDR3 extends over 15 amino acids. Trimming removed 5 bases from V and 2 bases from J, with 18 bases in between. Germline V gene lookup returns CDR1 GTSNPN and CDR2 SVGIG (reference sequence). The DNA of the CDR3 is TGTGCCTGGTCGCGGGCCCACTTACCAAACTATGGCTACACCTTC. Translation gives CAWSRAHLPNYGYTF.

The rearrangement joins TRBV7-9 to TRBJ2-3, with D hard to call. CDR3 length: 13 residues. CDR1 is SEHNR and CDR2 is FQNEAQ in the germline V gene (reference sequence). Between the trimmed V and J ends, which lost 1 base and 7 bases, there was a span of 9 bases. The CDR3 bases are TGTGCCAGCAGCTTAGTGGCTAGTCATACGCAGTATTTT. This translates into CASSLVASHTQYF.

The chain is built from TRBV29-1 and TRBJ1-2; 12 bases map to TRBD1. The germline V gene has CDR1 SQVTM and CDR2 ANQGSEA. With V trimmed by 7 bases and J by 5 bases, 11 bases remained unmatched. The CDR3 is 15 residues long. CDR3 residues: CSGGDRGLLGYGYTF. The DNA of the CDR3 is TGCAGCGGCGGGGACAGGGGGCTTCTGGGGTATGGCTACACCTTC.

The rearrangement links TRBV27 to TRBJ1-1, with D possibly being TRBD1 (6 bases). The germline CDR1 and CDR2 sequences are MNHEY and SMNVEV (reference sequence). This CDR3 has 16 residues. V dropped 0 bases and J dropped 8 bases, with 19 bases sitting between them. CDR3 DNA sequence: TGTGCCAGCAGTTTATCCCGGACAGCCCTACAGGTAGAAGCTTTCTTT. Encoded protein: CASSLSRTALQVEAFF.

The chain recombines TRBV7-8 with TRBJ1-5, with D perhaps matching TRBD1 (6 bases). In germline, CDR1 is SGHVS, CDR2 FQNEAQ. Trimming cost V 5 bases and J 0 bases, with 17 bases left between them. This CDR3 comprises 17 residues. CDR3 residues: CASSPWAGQNSNQPQHF. DNA of the CDR3: TGTGCCAGCAGCCCGTGGGCAGGACAGAATAGCAATCAGCCCCAGCATTTT.

The chain employs TRBV29-1 and TRBJ2-1, with 10 bases fitting TRBD2. The V gene end was trimmed by 7 bases and the J gene end by 7 bases; junction bases not matched to a gene: 10. Germline V gene data show CDR1 as SQVTM and CDR2 as ANQGSEA. There are 14 residues in the CDR3. The CDR3 here is CSAILASGGNEQFF. CDR3 DNA: TGCAGCGCCATCCTGGCTAGCGGGGGAAATGAGCAGTTCTTC.

The chain recombines TRBV2 with TRBJ2-7; 9 positions match TRBD1. J was trimmed by 3 bases and V by 6 bases; bases with no gene match: 0. CDR1 is SNHLY and CDR2 is FYNNEI in the germline V gene. This CDR3 is built from 12 residues. The CDR3 coding sequence is TGTGCCAGCAGGGGACAGGGCTACGAGCAGTACTTC. Its protein is CASRGQGYEQYF.

In its sample, this clone was seen a few times. V is TRBV9 and J is TRBJ2-3; possible D gene TRBD1, 6 bases. Germline V gives CDR1 SGDLS, CDR2 YYNGEE. The CDR3 is 16 amino acids. The germline V and J ends were trimmed by 4 bases and 4 bases, with 19 bases remaining between them. The CDR3 nucleotides are TGTGCCAGCAGCCTACAGGGCAGCCCTCCCGCAGATACGCAGTATTTT. It codes for CASSLQGSPPADTQYF.

The chain employs TRBV6-1 and TRBJ2-2; D might be TRBD1 (6 bases). Per germline, CDR1 MNHNS and CDR2 SASEGT. The V end was cut by 4 bases, the J end by 3 bases, with 15 bases between. The CDR3 is 16 residues long. The CDR3 nucleotides read TGTGCCAGCAGTGGCCCTCAGGGGTTCGACACCGGGGAGCTGTTTTTT. This codes for CASSGPQGFDTGELFF.

This clone was found a few times. CDR3 sequence: CASSLERQGYGYTF. The CDR3, as DNA: TGCGCCAGCAGCTTGGAACGACAGGGATATGGCTACACCTTC. This chain connects TRBV5-1 to TRBJ1-2, with 7 bases aligning to TRBD1. With V trimmed by 0 bases and J by 5 bases, 4 bases remained unmatched. CDR1 is SGHRS, CDR2 YFSETQ, per germline. The CDR3 sequence is 14 residues long.

The chain recombines TRBV30 with TRBJ2-7; weak D call: TRBD1 (6 bases). This CDR3 has 11 amino acids. Germline V CDR1 and CDR2: GTSNPN, SVGIG (reference sequence). V was cut by 2 bases and J by 6 bases, with 8 bases left in between. The CDR3 spells CAWSNRVEQYF. The CDR3 DNA follows: TGTGCCTGGAGTAACAGGGTCGAGCAGTACTTC. The full variable domain, its missing parts supplied by reference TRBV30 and TRBJ2-7, is SQTIHQWPATLVQPVGSPLSLECTVEGTSNPNLYWYRQAAGRGLQLLFYSVGIGQISSEVPQNLSASRPQDRQFILSSKKLLLSDSGFYLCAWSNRVEQYFGPGTRLTVT.

This clone has a single count. The V and J genes are TRBV4-1 and TRBJ2-4, with 12 bases lining up with TRBD2. The J segment lost 6 bases and the V segment lost 1 base, leaving 10 bases of the junction unmatched. CDR3 size: 18 residues. Germline CDR1 and CDR2: MGHRA and YSYEKL. CDR3 sequence reads: CASSQVGLAGGQGNIQYF. CDR3 bases: TGCGCCAGCAGCCAAGTGGGCCTAGCGGGGGGGCAGGGAAACATTCAGTACTTC.

V and J are TRBV19 and TRBJ1-6; D is perhaps TRBD1 (6 bases). The CDR3 runs 14 residues. Germline lookup yields CDR1 LNHDA and CDR2 SQIVND (reference sequence). The ends were cut back, 8 bases at V and 6 bases at J, with 14 bases in the middle. As DNA, the CDR3 is TGTGCCAGTTCTCGACAGGCTTTTAATTCACCCCTCCACTTT. Protein sequence: CASSRQAFNSPLHF.

The gene calls are TRBV6-5 and TRBJ2-7, with D tentatively TRBD2 (6 bases). The CDR3 is 11 amino acids. V was cut by 10 bases and J by 3 bases, with 10 bases left in between. CDR1 and CDR2 (germline): MNHEY, SVGAGI. The CDR3 here is CATTGLYEQYF. The CDR3 DNA reads as TGTGCCACCACGGGACTCTACGAGCAGTACTTC.